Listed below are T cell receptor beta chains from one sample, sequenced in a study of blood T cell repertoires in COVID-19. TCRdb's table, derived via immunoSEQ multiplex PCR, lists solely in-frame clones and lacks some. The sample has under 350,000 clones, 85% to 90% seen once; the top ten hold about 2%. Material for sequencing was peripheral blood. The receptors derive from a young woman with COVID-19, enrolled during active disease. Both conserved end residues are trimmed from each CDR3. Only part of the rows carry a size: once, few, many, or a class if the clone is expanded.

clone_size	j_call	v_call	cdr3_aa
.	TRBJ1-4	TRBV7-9	ASSQRTGGDGTNEKLF
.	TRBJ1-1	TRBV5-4	ASSNRDRGRGPEAF
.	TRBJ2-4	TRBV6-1	ASSERGGFNIQY
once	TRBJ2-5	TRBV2	ASNLAAFQETQY
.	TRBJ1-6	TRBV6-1	ASSDGGAAYNSPLH
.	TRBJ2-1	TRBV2	ASSEIGTSGGWIDEQF
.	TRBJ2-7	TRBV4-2	ASSQGASYEQY
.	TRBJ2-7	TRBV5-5	ASSLGTSSEQY
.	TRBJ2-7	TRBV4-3	ASSQDRSAYEQY
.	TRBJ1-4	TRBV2	ASSTHRTEKLF
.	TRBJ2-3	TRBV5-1	ASSLGSLADTDTQY
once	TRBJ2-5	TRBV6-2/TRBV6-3	ASSPALVAGSQETQY
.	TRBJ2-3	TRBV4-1	ASSQDRGGDTQY
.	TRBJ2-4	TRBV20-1	SASKSGADIQY
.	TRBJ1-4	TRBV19	ASSDRGLGEKLF
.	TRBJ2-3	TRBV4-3	ASSQNAGVTDTQY
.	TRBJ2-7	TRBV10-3	AISEGTDPLEQY
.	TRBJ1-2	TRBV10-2	ASSDWGLDGYT